One and the same sample provided the 14 T cell receptor beta chains below, sequenced in a study of T cell repertoires in cytomegalovirus infection. These receptors have no identified antigens. TCRdb fed the reads into MiXCR, producing one record per CDR3 protein. Of approximately 470,000 distinct CDR3 sequences in the sample, 40% to 50% were seen once. The source material was cultured PBMCs, sampled from culture after CMV antigen stimulation. These receptors came from a human donor in good health (CMV status not recorded). Some clones in this sample may be carry-over from other donors' samples.

This clonotype was detected only a few times. The chain uses TRBV5-4 and TRBJ2-1; D is ambiguous. This CDR3 comprises 15 residues. V was clipped by 1 base and J by 3 bases, with 11 bases between them. Germline lookup yields CDR1 SGHNT and CDR2 YYREEE (reference sequence). This CDR3 reads CASSLHVSHYNEQFF. Here the CDR3 DNA reads TGTGCCAGCAGCTTGCATGTCAGCCACTACAATGAGCAGTTCTTC.

The chain recombines TRBV7-3 with TRBJ2-5, with D possibly being TRBD2 (6 bases). Per germline, CDR1 SGHTA and CDR2 FQGTGA. The CDR3 totals 12 residues. V lost 8 bases and J 5 bases, leaving 12 bases between the germline ends. The CDR3 nucleotides are TGTGCCAGCGGGGGGATAACCGAGACCCAGTACTTC. Residues: CASGGITETQYF.

This clonotype came up many times. This chain joins TRBV7-6 and TRBJ2-2; D may correspond to TRBD1 or TRBD2 (6 bases each). There are 16 residues in the CDR3. V was trimmed by 2 bases and J by 5 bases, leaving 15 bases between them. Germline CDR1 SGHVS, CDR2 FNYEAQ. The DNA for the CDR3 is TGTGCCAGCAGCTTATCAACCTGGGGGGCAACCGGGGAGCTGTTTTTT. Protein product: CASSLSTWGATGELFF.

This chain uses TRBV6-2 or TRBV6-3 with TRBJ2-1; 14 positions match TRBD2. The CDR3 runs 18 residues. V shed 5 bases and J 7 bases; nucleotides not matched to a gene: 13. Per the germline V gene, CDR1 is MNHEY and CDR2 is SVGEGT. Here the CDR3 reads CASSPRLAGGRVGNEQFF. The DNA for the CDR3 is TGTGCCAGCAGTCCGAGACTAGCGGGAGGGCGAGTGGGGAATGAGCAGTTCTTC.

This rearrangement joins TRBV7-4 to TRBJ1-2, with 11 bases aligning to TRBD1. V lost 2 bases, J lost 4 bases, and 3 bases stayed unmatched. The CDR3 runs 15 residues. The germline V gene has CDR1 SGHVT and CDR2 SQSDAQ. CDR3 residues: CASSLPGTGGYGYTF. CDR3 in DNA: TGTGCCAGCAGCTTACCGGGGACAGGGGGCTATGGCTACACCTTC.

This clonotype was observed a handful of times. The V call is TRBV27, the J call TRBJ2-7; D gene unclear. CDR1 is MNHEY and CDR2 is SMNVEV in the germline V gene (reference sequence). This CDR3 comprises 14 residues. The germline V and J ends were trimmed by 4 bases and 6 bases, with 16 bases remaining between them. CDR3 residues: CASSYSSVGTEQYF. The DNA for the CDR3 is TGTGCCAGCAGTTATTCGAGCGTTGGAACCGAGCAGTACTTC.

The J gene is TRBJ1-6, the V gene TRBV4-1, with D maybe TRBD1 (6 bases). CDR3 length: 16 amino acids. Trimming pared 4 bases from V and 8 bases from J, leaving 18 bases between. Germline CDR1 MGHRA, CDR2 YSYEKL. The CDR3 protein is CASSPLTGRVDSPLHF. As DNA, the CDR3 is TGCGCCAGCAGCCCCTTGACAGGTCGGGTGGATTCACCCCTCCACTTT.

This clonotype was counted between two and nine times. This chain links TRBV7-2 with TRBJ1-6, with D unclear. The length of the CDR3 is 15 residues. CDR1 SGHTA and CDR2 FQGNSA come from the germline V gene. The ends were cut back, 4 bases at V and 14 bases at J, with 21 bases in the middle. In DNA, the CDR3 is TGTGCCAGCAGCTCCGGGCCACCCGGTACTTCGTCCCTCCACTTT. Its translation is CASSSGPPGTSSLHF.

This chain joins TRBV7-2 and TRBJ2-1; D not certain. The V end was cut by 6 bases, the J end by 6 bases, with 12 bases between. CDR3 size: 13 residues. Germline CDR1 reads SGHTA; CDR2 reads FQGNSA. The CDR3 here is CASRLGSVNEQFF. CDR3 nucleotide sequence: TGTGCCAGCAGGCTGGGGTCCGTCAATGAGCAGTTCTTC.

This clonotype was counted a few times. The chain is built from TRBV12-3 or TRBV12-4 and TRBJ1-3, with a possible D match to TRBD1 (5 bases). V was cut by 2 bases and J by 7 bases, with 12 bases left in between. The CDR3 is 14 amino acids. The CDR3 protein is CASSLSSGANTIYF. The CDR3 nucleotides read TGTGCCAGCAGTTTATCATCCGGGGCCAACACCATATATTTT.

The CDR3 DNA follows: TGCAGTGCTAGGGCGGAGAGCGGTCATTCACCCCTCCACTTT. Protein: CSARAESGHSPLHF. This chain connects TRBV20-1 to TRBJ1-6, with D uncertain. The V end was cut by 3 bases, the J end by 8 bases, with 14 bases between. CDR3 length equals 14 residues. CDR1 is DFQATT and CDR2 is SNEGSKA in the germline V gene (reference sequence).

This clonotype has just a few counts. The chain is built from TRBV7-8 and TRBJ2-2; TRBD2 might be the D (7 bases). Germline V gene sequence: CDR1 SGHVS, CDR2 FQNEAQ. The CDR3 length is 16 residues. Trimming cost V 2 bases and J 6 bases, with 16 bases left between them. The CDR3 DNA reads TGTGCCAGCAGCTTACGTGGGGCGGGGGCCGCCGGGGAGCTGTTTTTT. Residues: CASSLRGAGAAGELFF.

The chain combines TRBV10-3 with TRBJ1-1; D unresolved. CDR3 length: 14 amino acids. Trimming took off 6 bases at V and 4 bases at J, with 15 bases between the two ends. Germline CDR1 reads ENHRY; CDR2 reads SYGVKD. CDR3 DNA: TGTGCCATCAGGGAAAGGGAAGGTGGCACTGAAGCTTTCTTT. This encodes CAIREREGGTEAFF.

This rearrangement joins TRBV15 to TRBJ2-1; D gene uncertain. Germline values: CDR1 LNHNV, CDR2 YYDKDF (reference sequence). The CDR3 covers 14 residues. Trimming cost V 1 base and J 10 bases, with 14 bases left between them. The CDR3 DNA is TGTGCCACCAGCAGAGTTATCCCAGGTACGGAGCAGTTCTTC. It codes for CATSRVIPGTEQFF.